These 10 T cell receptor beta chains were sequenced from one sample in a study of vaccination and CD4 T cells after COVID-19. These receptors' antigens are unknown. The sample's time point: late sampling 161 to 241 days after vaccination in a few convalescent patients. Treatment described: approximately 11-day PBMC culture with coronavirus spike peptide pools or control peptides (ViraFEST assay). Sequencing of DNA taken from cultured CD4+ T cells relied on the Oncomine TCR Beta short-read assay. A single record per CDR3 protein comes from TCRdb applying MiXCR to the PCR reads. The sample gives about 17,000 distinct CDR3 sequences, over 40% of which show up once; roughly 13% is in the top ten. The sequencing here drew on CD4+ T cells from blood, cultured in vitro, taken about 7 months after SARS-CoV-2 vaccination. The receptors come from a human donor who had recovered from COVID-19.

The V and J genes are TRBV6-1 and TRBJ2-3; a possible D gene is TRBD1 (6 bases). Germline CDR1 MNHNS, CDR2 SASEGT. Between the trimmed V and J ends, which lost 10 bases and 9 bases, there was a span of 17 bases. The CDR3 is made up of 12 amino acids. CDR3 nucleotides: TGTGCCACCTCCCAAAGCAGGGGAACGCAGTATTTT. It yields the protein CATSQSRGTQYF.

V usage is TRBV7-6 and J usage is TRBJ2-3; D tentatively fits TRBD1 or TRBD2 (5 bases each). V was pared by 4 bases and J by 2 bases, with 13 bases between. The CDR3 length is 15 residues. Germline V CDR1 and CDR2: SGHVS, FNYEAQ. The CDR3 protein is CASSSTGTFTDTQYF. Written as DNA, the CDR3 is TGTGCCAGCAGCTCCACCGGGACCTTCACAGATACGCAGTATTTT.

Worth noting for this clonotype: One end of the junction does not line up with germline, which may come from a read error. Written as DNA, the CDR3 is TGTGCCAGCAGCTTGGTCTCAGGTCGGCGGAGCACAGATGCGCAGTATTTT. The encoded protein is CASSLVSGRRSTDAQYF. This sequence joins TRBV7-9 and TRBJ2-3; D not certain. This CDR3 has 17 amino acids. Germline V gives CDR1 SEHNR, CDR2 FQNEAQ (reference sequence).

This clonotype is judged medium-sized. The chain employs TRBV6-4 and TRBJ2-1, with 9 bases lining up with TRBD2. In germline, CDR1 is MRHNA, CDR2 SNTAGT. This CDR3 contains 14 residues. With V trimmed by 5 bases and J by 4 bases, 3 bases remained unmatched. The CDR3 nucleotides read TGTGCCAGCAGTCAACTAGCGGGTTACAATGAGCAGTTCTTC. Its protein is CASSQLAGYNEQFF.

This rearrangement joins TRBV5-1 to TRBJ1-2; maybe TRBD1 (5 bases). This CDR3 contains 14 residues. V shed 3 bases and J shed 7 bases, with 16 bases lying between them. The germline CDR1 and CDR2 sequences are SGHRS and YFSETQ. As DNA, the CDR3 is TGCGCCAGCAGCTCCGGGACCCCTTCCTCTGGCTACACCTTC. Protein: CASSSGTPSSGYTF.

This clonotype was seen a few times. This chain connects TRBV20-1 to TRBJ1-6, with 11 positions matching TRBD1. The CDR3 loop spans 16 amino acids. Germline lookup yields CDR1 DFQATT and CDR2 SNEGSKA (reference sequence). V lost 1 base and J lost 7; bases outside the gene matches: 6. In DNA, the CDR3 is TGCAGTGCTAGAGTAGGGGACAGGGGGTGGAATTCACCCCTCCACTTT. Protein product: CSARVGDRGWNSPLHF.

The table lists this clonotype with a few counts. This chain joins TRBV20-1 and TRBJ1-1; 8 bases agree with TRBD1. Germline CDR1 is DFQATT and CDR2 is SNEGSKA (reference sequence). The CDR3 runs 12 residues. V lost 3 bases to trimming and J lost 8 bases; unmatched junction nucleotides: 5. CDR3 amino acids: CSASYQGAEAFF. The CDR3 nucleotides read TGCAGTGCTAGTTACCAGGGGGCCGAAGCTTTCTTT.

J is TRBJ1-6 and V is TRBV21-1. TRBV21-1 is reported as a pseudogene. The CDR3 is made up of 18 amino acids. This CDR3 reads CASSKIWRTQEGNSPLHF. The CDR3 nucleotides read TGTGCCAGCAGCAAAATTTGGCGAACCCAGGAAGGAAATTCACCCCTCCACTTT.

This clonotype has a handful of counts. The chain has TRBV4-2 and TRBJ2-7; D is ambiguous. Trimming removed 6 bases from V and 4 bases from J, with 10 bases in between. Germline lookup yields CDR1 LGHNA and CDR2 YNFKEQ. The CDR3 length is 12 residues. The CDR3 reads CASRPRFYEQYF. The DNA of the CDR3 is TGTGCCAGCAGACCTCGATTTTACGAGCAGTACTTC.

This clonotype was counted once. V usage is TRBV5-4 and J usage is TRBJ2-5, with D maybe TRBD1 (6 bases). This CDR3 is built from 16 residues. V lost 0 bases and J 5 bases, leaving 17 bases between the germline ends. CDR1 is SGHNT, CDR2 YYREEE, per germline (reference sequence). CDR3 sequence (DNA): TGTGCCAGCAGCTTGGCTTCAACTCAGGGGTCGGAGACCCAGTACTTC. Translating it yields CASSLASTQGSETQYF.